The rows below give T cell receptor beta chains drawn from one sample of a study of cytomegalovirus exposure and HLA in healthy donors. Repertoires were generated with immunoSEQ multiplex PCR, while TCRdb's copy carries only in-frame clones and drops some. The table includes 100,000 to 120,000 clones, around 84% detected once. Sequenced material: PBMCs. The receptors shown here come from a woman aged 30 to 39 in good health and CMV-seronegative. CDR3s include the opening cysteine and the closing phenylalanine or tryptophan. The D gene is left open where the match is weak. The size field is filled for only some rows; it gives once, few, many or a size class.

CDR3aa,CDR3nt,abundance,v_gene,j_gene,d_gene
CASQNTGELFF,TGTGCCAGCCAGAACACCGGGGAGCTGTTTTTT,NA,TRBV6-5,TRBJ2-2,NA
CASSRGVGELFF,TGTGCCAGCAGCCGGGGGGTCGGGGAGCTGTTTTTT,once,TRBV7-8,TRBJ2-2,TRBD2
CARSPRQGRSPLHF,TGTGCCAGAAGCCCCAGACAGGGACGGTCACCCCTCCACTTT,NA,TRBV5-3,TRBJ1-6,TRBD1
CARGTGGGYSNQPQHF,TGTGCCAGAGGGACAGGGGGAGGGTATAGCAATCAGCCCCAGCATTTT,NA,TRBV6-4,TRBJ1-5,TRBD1
CASSSPTGGPVTDTQYF,TGTGCCAGCAGTTCCCCTACGGGAGGGCCCGTGACAGATACGCAGTATTTT,NA,TRBV28,TRBJ2-3,TRBD2
CASSRTGGGLYEQYF,TGCGCCAGCAGCCGGACAGGGGGAGGTCTCTACGAGCAGTACTTC,NA,TRBV4-1,TRBJ2-7,TRBD1
CASSYIVSTEAFF,TGTGCCAGCAGTTACATCGTCTCGACTGAAGCTTTCTTT,NA,TRBV6-5,TRBJ1-1,NA
CASNDRVQETQYF,TGTGCCAGCAATGACAGAGTGCAAGAGACCCAGTACTTC,NA,TRBV7-9,TRBJ2-5,NA
CASSSTGQPQHF,TGTGCCAGCAGCAGCACGGGTCAGCCCCAGCATTTT,NA,TRBV7-9,TRBJ1-5,NA
CASKGDSYEQYF,TGTGCCAGCAAGGGGGACTCCTACGAGCAGTACTTC,NA,TRBV7-9,TRBJ2-7,NA
CASSEDRARYGYTF,TGTGCCAGCAGCGAGGACAGGGCGCGCTATGGCTACACCTTC,NA,TRBV7-2,TRBJ1-2,TRBD1
CASRPTTFQETQYF,TGTGCCAGCAGACCTACTACTTTCCAAGAGACCCAGTACTTC,few,TRBV7-2,TRBJ2-5,NA
CASSVPLTGRDEQFF,TGTGCCAGCAGTGTACCTCTGACAGGGAGAGATGAGCAGTTCTTC,NA,TRBV25-1,TRBJ2-1,TRBD1
CAYATGSSFSAGELFF,TGTGCCTACGCGACAGGGTCTTCTTTTTCCGCCGGGGAGCTGTTTTTT,NA,TRBV30,TRBJ2-2,TRBD1
CASSADRGQTDTQYF,TGTGCCAGCAGCGCAGACAGGGGGCAAACAGATACGCAGTATTTT,NA,TRBV11-2,TRBJ2-3,TRBD1
CASSLAGGPTGELFF,TGTGCCAGCAGCTTAGCGGGGGGGCCCACCGGGGAGCTGTTTTTT,NA,TRBV7-9,TRBJ2-2,NA
CASSQAGTGGEKLFF,TGCGCCAGCAGCCAAGCCGGGACAGGGGGAGAAAAACTGTTTTTT,few,TRBV4-1,TRBJ1-4,TRBD1
CASSEGGRGPQETQYF,TGTGCCAGCAGTGAAGGGGGGCGGGGGCCGCAAGAGACCCAGTACTTC,NA,TRBV2,TRBJ2-5,NA
CASSLSKDRVQPQHF,TGTGCCAGCAGCTTAAGCAAGGACAGGGTTCAGCCCCAGCATTTT,few,TRBV7-3,TRBJ1-5,TRBD1
CASSLDGAGGGEQYF,TGTGCCAGCAGCTTAGATGGGGCAGGGGGCGGCGAGCAGTACTTC,once,TRBV7-2,TRBJ2-7,TRBD1
CASSYSSRGTDTQYF,TGTGCCAGCAGCTACTCTTCGCGTGGCACAGATACGCAGTATTTT,NA,TRBV13,TRBJ2-3,NA
CASSYWDRGSSGSSYNEQFF,TGCGCCAGCAGCTATTGGGACAGGGGGTCATCTGGGAGCTCCTACAATGAGCAGTTCTTC,NA,TRBV4-1,TRBJ2-1,TRBD1
CASSKEGSGREEQYF,TGTGCCAGTAGTAAGGAAGGCAGCGGGAGGGAAGAGCAGTACTTC,NA,TRBV19,TRBJ2-7,TRBD2
CASSLPGSETQYF,TGTGCCAGCAGTTTACCAGGGTCAGAGACCCAGTACTTC,NA,TRBV27,TRBJ2-5,NA
CATSRDYSTGEAFF,TGTGCCACCAGCAGAGATTACAGTACAGGGGAAGCTTTCTTT,NA,TRBV15,TRBJ1-1,NA
CASSASSGSYNEQFF,TGTGCCAGCAGTGCCTCTAGCGGGAGCTACAATGAGCAGTTCTTC,few,TRBV6-1,TRBJ2-1,TRBD2
CASRPLDSGNTIYF,TGTGCCAGCAGGCCTCTAGACTCTGGAAACACCATATATTTT,NA,TRBV2,TRBJ1-3,NA
CASSGQRTPRRETQYF,TGTGCCAGCAGTGGTCAAAGGACTCCAAGGCGGGAGACCCAGTACTTC,NA,TRBV6-1,TRBJ2-5,NA
CASKGSAGMRAEAFF,TGTGCCAGCAAAGGGTCGGCGGGCATGAGGGCTGAAGCTTTCTTT,NA,TRBV28,TRBJ1-1,NA
CASSPSRDRGDEQYF,TGTGCCAGCAGCCCGAGCCGGGACAGGGGTGACGAGCAGTACTTC,NA,TRBV7-9,TRBJ2-7,TRBD1
CASSRPSGSNGGELFF,TGTGCCAGCAGCCGCCCAAGCGGGAGTAATGGCGGGGAGCTGTTTTTT,NA,TRBV7-9,TRBJ2-2,TRBD2
CASSRLAGGPQETQYF,TGTGCCAGCAGCCGTCTAGCGGGAGGTCCCCAAGAGACCCAGTACTTC,NA,TRBV13,TRBJ2-5,TRBD2
CSARDRTEAFF,TGCAGTGCTAGAGATCGTACTGAAGCTTTCTTT,NA,TRBV20-1,TRBJ1-1,NA
CASGDFTEAFF,TGTGCCAGCGGAGACTTCACTGAAGCTTTCTTT,NA,TRBV28,TRBJ1-1,NA
CASRRQGVSYEQYF,TGTGCCAGCAGACGACAGGGGGTTTCCTACGAGCAGTACTTC,NA,TRBV2,TRBJ2-7,TRBD1
CSRRKNTEAFF,TGCAGTAGGAGAAAGAACACTGAAGCTTTCTTT,NA,TRBV20-1,TRBJ1-1,NA
CATNAKGVGRQETQYF,TGTGCCACTAACGCAAAAGGAGTAGGAAGGCAAGAGACCCAGTACTTC,NA,TRBV10-3,TRBJ2-5,NA
CASSKSFGGELFF,TGTGCCAGCAGTAAATCGTTCGGCGGGGAGCTGTTTTTT,NA,TRBV11-2,TRBJ2-2,NA
CASGGSPRLSDTQYF,TGTGCCAGCGGGGGGTCCCCGAGGCTCTCAGATACGCAGTATTTT,NA,TRBV7-9,TRBJ2-3,NA
CASSLQTAYEQYF,TGTGCCAGCAGCTTACAAACAGCCTACGAGCAGTACTTC,NA,TRBV11-2,TRBJ2-7,NA
CASSTNRGGQNTEAFF,TGCGCCAGCAGCACGAACAGGGGGGGTCAGAACACTGAAGCTTTCTTT,NA,TRBV5-1,TRBJ1-1,TRBD1
CASSQDSAQGAANEKLFF,TGCGCCAGCAGCCAAGATAGCGCCCAGGGGGCGGCTAATGAAAAACTGTTTTTT,NA,TRBV4-3,TRBJ1-4,TRBD1